The clone carrying this T cell receptor beta chain was recorded once. Antigen unknown. The conserved closing phenylalanine or tryptophan is absent in this CDR3, likely reflecting a read error. The limits of the CDR3 on the DNA are not certain, so only TCRdb's listed CDR3 is given. This entry comes from a study of OX40 agonist ivuxolimab in advanced cancers. On the study more broadly: Treatment received earlier with anti-PD-1, anti-PD-L1 or anti-CTLA-4 agents was allowed, and under 50% had some. The study, taken as a whole, reports: Specificity for antigen went undetermined in the expanded peripheral T cells.

Germline assignment: CDR1 DFQATT and CDR2 SNEGSKA (reference sequence). The length of the CDR3 is 11 amino acids, counting both ends. Baseline, cycle 4 day 1, and cycle 7 day 1 were the blood sampling points. The repertoire was sequenced with immunoSEQ multiplex PCR; TCRdb's copy has only in-frame clones and lacks some. Of over 50,000 clones listed, less than 90% were seen once; the top ten hold around 0.6%. The chain uses TRBV20-1 and TRBJ1-2. Specimen: CD4+ or CD8+ T cells sorted from blood, collected in a trial of the OX40 agonist ivuxolimab. This clonotype was obtained from an adult with an advanced solid tumor such as melanoma, head and neck, liver or kidney cancer. The CDR3 reads CSARWGGSALI.